Below, 11 T cell receptor beta chains from the same sample are listed, as sequenced in a study of cytomegalovirus exposure and HLA in healthy donors. The PCR had 60 Vbeta and 13 Jbeta primers. Some clones are missing from TCRdb's copy, which holds only in-frame ones; the method was immunoSEQ multiplex PCR. The table lists approximately 210,000 clones, 70% to 80% of them singletons. Sequencing used PBMCs. The receptor set was obtained from a woman between 50 and 59 years old in good health and CMV-seronegative.

This rearrangement joins TRBV27 to TRBJ2-7; 7 nucleotides align to TRBD1. J lost 0 bases, V lost 0 bases, and 5 bases had no gene match. This CDR3 region has 16 residues. From germline, CDR1 is MNHEY and CDR2 SMNVEV (reference sequence). CDR3 in amino acids: CASSLSTGDLSYEQYF. The CDR3 DNA sequence: TGTGCCAGCAGTTTATCAACAGGGGACCTCTCCTACGAGCAGTACTTC.

This chain connects TRBV7-2 to TRBJ2-3; possibly TRBD2 for D (6 bases). The CDR3 loop spans 14 amino acids. V dropped 2 bases and J dropped 11 bases, with 17 bases sitting between them. Looked up from germline, CDR1 is SGHTA and CDR2 is FQGNSA. This CDR3 reads CASSLYGVLEGQYF. DNA for the CDR3: TGTGCCAGCAGCTTATATGGTGTATTGGAGGGGCAGTATTTT.

The DNA for the CDR3 is TGTGCCAGCATAACGAGCGGGACTCACACCGGGGAGCTGTTTTTT. It encodes CASITSGTHTGELFF. The chain joins TRBV28 to TRBJ2-2, with 7 positions matching TRBD2. Germline trimming cut 7 bases from V and 3 bases from J; bases unmatched to any gene: 8. Germline CDR1 is MDHEN and CDR2 is SYDVKM. The CDR3 is 15 residues long. Full variable domain (remainder filled in from reference TRBV28 and TRBJ2-2): DVKVTQSSRYLVKRTGEKVFLECVQDMDHENMFWYRQDPGLGLRLIYFSYDVKMKEKGDIPEGYSVSREKKERFSLILESASTNQTSMYLCASITSGTHTGELFFGEGSRLTVL.

This clone has only a few counts. The chain joins TRBV2 to TRBJ1-2; unclear D gene. Trimming took off 3 bases at V and 1 base at J, with 6 bases between the two ends. The CDR3 has 13 amino acids. Looked up from germline, CDR1 is SNHLY and CDR2 is FYNNEI. The CDR3 region has the DNA TGTGCCAGCAGTGAGGCGGTTAACTATGGCTACACCTTC. It specifies CASSEAVNYGYTF.

The chain uses TRBV6-1 and TRBJ2-7, with D tentatively TRBD2 (5 bases). Germline loops: CDR1 MNHNS, CDR2 SASEGT. V lost 2 bases and J 1 base, leaving 18 bases between the germline ends. The CDR3 loop spans 17 amino acids. The CDR3 region is CASSELAPGAGSYEQYF. The CDR3 bases are TGTGCCAGCAGTGAACTAGCCCCAGGCGCGGGTTCCTACGAGCAGTACTTC.

DNA for the CDR3: TGCGCCAGCAGCCAAGGACTAGCGGGGGGGCCCACCAACAATGAGCAGTTCTTC. Translating gives CASSQGLAGGPTNNEQFF. The chain has TRBV4-1 and TRBJ2-1, with 14 positions matching TRBD2. This CDR3 comprises 18 residues. Germline CDR1 MGHRA, CDR2 YSYEKL. V lost 1 base to trimming and J lost 5 bases; unmatched junction nucleotides: 7.

This chain uses TRBV5-1 with TRBJ1-1; the D gene is possibly TRBD1 (6 bases). The V end was cut by 1 base, the J end by 4 bases, with 17 bases between. Germline V CDR1 and CDR2: SGHRS, YFSETQ. The CDR3 consists of 16 residues. The CDR3 nucleotides are TGCGCCAGCAGCTTGTATGAAACAGGGAGAGGCACTGAAGCTTTCTTT. Residues: CASSLYETGRGTEAFF.

DNA of the CDR3: TGTGCCAGCAGTTTATGGGGACAGGGAGTTACTGGGGCCAACGTCCTGACTTTC. This encodes CASSLWGQGVTGANVLTF. V usage is TRBV28 and J usage is TRBJ2-6, with 9 bases identical to TRBD1. Unmatched junction bases numbered 5, after V lost 0 bases and J lost 2 bases. Germline CDR1 MDHEN, CDR2 SYDVKM. CDR3 length: 18 amino acids.

The J gene is TRBJ2-3, the V gene TRBV28; D not resolved. The CDR3 contains 12 residues. Looked up from germline, CDR1 is MDHEN and CDR2 is SYDVKM. V lost 7 bases to trimming and J lost 1 base, with 6 bases between them. The CDR3 DNA reads as TGTGCCAGCACCCGGGGCACAGATACGCAGTATTTT. This translates into CASTRGTDTQYF.

This chain links TRBV5-1 with TRBJ1-5; D is uncertain. Germline CDR1 and CDR2: SGHRS and YFSETQ. Trimming shortened V by 4 bases and J by 0 bases, and 5 bases separated the two germline ends. The CDR3 length is 13 residues. CDR3 residues: CASSPDSNQPQHF. CDR3 bases: TGCGCCAGCAGCCCAGATAGCAATCAGCCCCAGCATTTT.

The sample holds a few counts of this clone. The CDR3 sequence is CASSATKREGLYF. The CDR3 region has the DNA TGTGCCAGCAGCGCCACTAAGCGGGAGGGCCTTTACTTC. This chain uses TRBV7-9 with TRBJ2-7; 10 bases match TRBD2. Germline trimming cut 5 bases from V and 13 bases from J; bases unmatched to any gene: 11. The CDR3 spans 13 residues. From germline, CDR1 is SEHNR and CDR2 FQNEAQ (reference sequence). The full variable domain, rest sourced from reference TRBV7-9 and TRBJ2-7, is DTGVSQNPRHKITKRGQNVTFRCDPISEHNRLYWYRQTLGQGPEFLTYFQNEAQLEKSRLLSDRFSAERPKGSFSTLEIQRTEQGDSAMYLCASSATKREGLYFGPGTRLTVT.